This TCR beta chain was obtained from a study of T cells in Graves' hyperthyroidism and ophthalmopathy. Template material for amplifying TCR beta CDR3 regions consisted of RNA transcripts. With the HTBI primer set, the TCR CDR3 went through a first round of RT-PCR. TCRdb re-derived calls from the multiplex PCR reads in MiXCR, one entry per CDR3 protein. In the table there are about 250,000 distinct CDR3 sequences, around 26% of which are singletons. CDR1 is KGHDR, CDR2 SFDVKD, per germline. The CDR3 is 17 amino acids. V shed 7 bases and J 5 bases; nucleotides not matched to a gene: 17. Ophthalmopathy patients had Clinical Activity Score at least 3, NOSPECS grade at least 4, duration under 3 months.

The rearrangement joins TRBV24-1 to TRBJ2-5, with 8 bases identical to TRBD1. This receptor was identified in a woman aged 40 to 55 with Graves' ophthalmopathy. Sequencing used blood. CDR3 nucleotide sequence: TGTGCCACCAGCAAAACCCCCAGGGGGCAGGGATGGGAGACCCAGTACTTC. It yields the protein CATSKTPRGQGWETQYF.